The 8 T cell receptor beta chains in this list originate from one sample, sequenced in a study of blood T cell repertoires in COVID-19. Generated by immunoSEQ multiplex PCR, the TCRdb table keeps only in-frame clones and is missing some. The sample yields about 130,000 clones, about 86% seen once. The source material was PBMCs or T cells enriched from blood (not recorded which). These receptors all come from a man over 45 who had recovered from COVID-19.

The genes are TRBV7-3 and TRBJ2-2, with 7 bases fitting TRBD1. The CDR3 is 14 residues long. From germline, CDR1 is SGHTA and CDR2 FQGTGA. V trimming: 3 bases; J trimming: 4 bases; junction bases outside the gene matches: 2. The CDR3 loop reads CASSFAGGTGELFF. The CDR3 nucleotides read TGTGCCAGCAGCTTCGCAGGGGGCACCGGGGAGCTGTTTTTT.

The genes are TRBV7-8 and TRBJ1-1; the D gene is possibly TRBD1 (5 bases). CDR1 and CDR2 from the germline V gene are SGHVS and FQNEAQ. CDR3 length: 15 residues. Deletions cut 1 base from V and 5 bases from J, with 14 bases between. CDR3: CASSLVGGVPTEAFF. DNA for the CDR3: TGTGCCAGCAGCTTAGTTGGGGGGGTTCCGACTGAAGCTTTCTTT.

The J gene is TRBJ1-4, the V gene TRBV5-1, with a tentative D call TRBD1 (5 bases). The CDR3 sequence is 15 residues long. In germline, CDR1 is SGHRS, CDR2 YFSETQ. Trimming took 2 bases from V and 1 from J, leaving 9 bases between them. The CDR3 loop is CASSFTGQTNEKLFF. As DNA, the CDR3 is TGCGCCAGCAGCTTTACAGGTCAAACTAATGAAAAACTGTTTTTT.

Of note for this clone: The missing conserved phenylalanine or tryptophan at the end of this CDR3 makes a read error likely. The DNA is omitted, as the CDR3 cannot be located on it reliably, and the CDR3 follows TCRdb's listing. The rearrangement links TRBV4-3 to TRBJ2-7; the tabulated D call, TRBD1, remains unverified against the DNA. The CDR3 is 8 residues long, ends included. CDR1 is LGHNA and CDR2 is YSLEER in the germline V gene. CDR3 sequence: CASSQDPI.

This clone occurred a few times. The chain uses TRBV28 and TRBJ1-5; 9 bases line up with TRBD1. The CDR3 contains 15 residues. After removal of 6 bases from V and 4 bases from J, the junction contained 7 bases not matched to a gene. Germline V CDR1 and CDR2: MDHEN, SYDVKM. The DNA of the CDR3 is TGTGCCAGCAGCTCCGGGACAGGGAGAAATCAGCCCCAGCATTTT. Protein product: CASSSGTGRNQPQHF.

The CDR3 spells CASSPGTGFAGELFF. The CDR3 DNA reads as TGTGCCAGCAGTCCCGGGACAGGGTTCGCCGGGGAGCTGTTTTTT. The chain has TRBV7-2 and TRBJ2-2; 9 bases fit TRBD1. Germline V gives CDR1 SGHTA, CDR2 FQGNSA. Trimming took 6 bases from V and 6 from J; bases not matched to a gene: 8. The CDR3 length is 15 residues. Full variable domain (rest looked up from reference TRBV7-2 and TRBJ2-2): GAGVSQSPSNKVTEKGKDVELRCDPISGHTALYWYRQSLGQGLEFLIYFQGNSAPDKSGLPSDRFSAERTGGSVSTLTIQRTQQEDSAVYLCASSPGTGFAGELFFGEGSRLTVL.

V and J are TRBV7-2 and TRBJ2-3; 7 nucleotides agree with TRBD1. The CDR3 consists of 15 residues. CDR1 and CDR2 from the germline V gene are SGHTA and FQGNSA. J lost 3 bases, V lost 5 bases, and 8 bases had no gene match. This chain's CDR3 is CASSNRQGQTDTQYF. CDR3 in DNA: TGTGCCAGCAGCAACCGACAGGGACAGACAGATACGCAGTATTTT.

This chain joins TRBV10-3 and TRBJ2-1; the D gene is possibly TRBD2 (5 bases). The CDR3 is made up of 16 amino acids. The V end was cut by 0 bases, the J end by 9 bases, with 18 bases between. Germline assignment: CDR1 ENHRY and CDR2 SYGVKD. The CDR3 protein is CAISESSMRTAGEQFF. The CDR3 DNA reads TGTGCCATCAGTGAGTCAAGTATGAGGACTGCCGGTGAGCAGTTCTTC.